The clone carrying this T cell receptor beta chain showed up just a few times. Its antigen is currently unknown. This was the immunoSEQ version 4 assay in survey mode. Method: immunoSEQ multiplex PCR; TCRdb's copy keeps in-frame clones and lacks some. The sample shows more than 30,000 clones, approximately 78% of them seen only once. Per the germline V gene, CDR1 is MGHRA and CDR2 is YSYEKL. Trimming shortened V by 0 bases and J by 4 bases, and 16 bases separated the two germline ends. This CDR3 comprises 17 residues. An overlapping HIV-1 Gag peptide pool stimulated these cells at 1 ug/peptide/mL. Sorted nonresponding memory CD4+ T cells were CD40L-negative, CD69-negative, CD45RO-high. These HIV-1-infected adults initiated suppressive ART in chronic infection. The sample originates from a study of persistence of HIV-infected CD4 T cells. Looking at the study overall: Suppressive ART had lasted a median of approximately 8 years.

Whole-study results and caveats: Degenerate expanded CDR3beta sequences were enriched among CMV- and Gag-responding cells.

The rearrangement uses TRBV4-1 and TRBJ2-1; D is perhaps TRBD2 (6 bases). The sequencing used cultured CD4+ T cells from PBMCs, collected from a patient who received antiretroviral therapy. This clonotype was sampled from an adult with HIV. The donor label of this sample is uncertain. DNA of the CDR3: TGCGCCAGCAGCCAAGATCGCCTGGGAGGAGGGTACAATGAGCAGTTCTTC. Its protein is CASSQDRLGGGYNEQFF.